These 13 T cell receptor beta chains came from one sample sequenced in a study of shared T cell receptors in the human thymus. Clones were read by immunoSEQ multiplex PCR, and TCRdb kept only the in-frame ones, dropping some. This table holds 550,000 to 800,000 clones, approximately 85% found once. These data also featured in a second study, about human thymus T cells.

The material sequenced was thymocytes. Source of these receptors: a girl under two years old with a congenital heart defect.

The CDR3 region is CASRPQGFEAFF. CDR3 bases: TGTGCCAGCAGGCCTCAGGGGTTTGAAGCTTTCTTT. The chain has TRBV2 and TRBJ1-1, with D maybe TRBD1 (6 bases). V was pared by 6 bases and J by 7 bases, with 12 bases between. Germline V gene lookup returns CDR1 SNHLY and CDR2 FYNNEI. The CDR3 is made up of 12 amino acids.

The J gene is TRBJ1-2, the V gene TRBV14; 12 bases align to TRBD1. Unmatched junction bases numbered 5, after V lost 0 bases and J lost 3 bases. CDR3 length: 17 amino acids. Germline values: CDR1 SGHDN, CDR2 FVKESK. The CDR3 protein is CASSQEGTGGADYGYTF. CDR3 nucleotide sequence: TGTGCCAGCAGCCAAGAGGGGACAGGGGGCGCGGACTATGGCTACACCTTC.

This chain uses TRBV14 with TRBJ1-1; TRBD1 agrees at 7 bases. V lost 1 base, J lost 3 bases, and 2 bases stayed unmatched. The CDR3 runs 14 residues. The germline gives CDR1 SGHDN, CDR2 FVKESK. In nucleotides, the CDR3 is TGTGCCAGCAGCCAAGCCAGGGGGGACACTGAAGCTTTCTTT. Residues: CASSQARGDTEAFF.

The V gene is TRBV10-3, the J gene TRBJ2-7, with TRBD1 matching 7 bases. The germline gives CDR1 ENHRY, CDR2 SYGVKD. This CDR3 has 16 amino acids. The trim removed 3 bases at V and 6 bases at J, leaving 14 bases unmatched. The CDR3 protein is CAISDLIRDRQFEQYF. CDR3 sequence (DNA): TGTGCCATCAGTGACCTCATACGGGACAGACAATTCGAGCAGTACTTC.

This rearrangement joins TRBV28 to TRBJ1-5; 7 bases line up with TRBD1. This CDR3 comprises 14 residues. With 6 bases clipped from V and 7 bases from J, the junction kept 9 bases outside the gene matches. Germline V gene lookup returns CDR1 MDHEN and CDR2 SYDVKM. The CDR3 loop reads CASRQFGQAQPQHF. The CDR3 DNA sequence: TGTGCCAGCAGACAATTTGGACAGGCCCAGCCCCAGCATTTT.

This clone was seen a handful of times. V and J are TRBV27 and TRBJ1-1, with D maybe TRBD1 (5 bases). The V gene's germline CDR1 is MNHEY and CDR2 SMNVEV (reference sequence). The V end was cut by 5 bases, the J end by 3 bases, with 19 bases between. The CDR3 loop spans 16 amino acids. CDR3 DNA: TGTGCCAGCAGTCTTCACGGGGGTGGATGGCACACTGAAGCTTTCTTT. It codes for CASSLHGGGWHTEAFF.

The rearrangement joins TRBV5-8 to TRBJ1-5, with a possible D match to TRBD1 (6 bases). The CDR3 length is 15 residues. Germline CDR1 and CDR2: SGHTS and YDEGEE. Between the trimmed V and J ends, which lost 6 bases and 6 bases, there was a span of 19 bases. This CDR3 is CASTLPQGRGQPQHF. CDR3 sequence (DNA): TGTGCCAGCACCCTACCACAGGGAAGGGGTCAGCCCCAGCATTTT.

V usage is TRBV7-9 and J usage is TRBJ1-6, with 8 bases aligning to TRBD1. Germline assignment: CDR1 SEHNR and CDR2 FQNEAQ (reference sequence). V gave up 5 bases and J gave up 6 bases; unmatched junction bases: 3. The CDR3 covers 14 residues. CDR3 protein: CASSARGPNSPLHF. CDR3 bases: TGTGCCAGCAGCGCCAGGGGGCCTAATTCACCCCTCCACTTT.

The chain carries TRBV25-1 and TRBJ1-5; D might be TRBD1 (5 bases). Trimming cost V 2 bases and J 4 bases, with 12 bases left between them. CDR1 and CDR2 from the germline V gene are MGHDK and SYGVNS. The CDR3 runs 15 residues. This chain's CDR3 is CASSERGMGNQPQHF. The CDR3 DNA follows: TGTGCCAGCAGTGAACGGGGGATGGGAAATCAGCCCCAGCATTTT.

V is TRBV7-9 and J is TRBJ1-1; D is possibly TRBD1 (5 bases). Germline assignment: CDR1 SEHNR and CDR2 FQNEAQ (reference sequence). V was shortened by 3 bases and J by 7 bases, with 15 bases between the two germline ends. The CDR3 covers 14 residues. The CDR3 region is CASSLFLADSEAFF. The CDR3 DNA follows: TGTGCCAGCAGCTTGTTCTTGGCCGACAGTGAAGCTTTCTTT.

As regards this clone: Other DNA sequences in the same sample also yield this CDR3. The rearrangement uses TRBV20-1 and TRBJ1-2; TRBD1 agrees at 8 bases. Trimming took 3 bases from V and 8 from J; bases not matched to a gene: 2. The CDR3 contains 11 residues. In germline, CDR1 is DFQATT, CDR2 SNEGSKA (reference sequence). The CDR3: CSARTGDGYTF. CDR3 coding DNA: TGCAGTGCTAGGACAGGGGACGGCTACACCTTC.

This sequence joins TRBV15 and TRBJ1-1; 10 nucleotides agree with TRBD1. V lost 11 bases to trimming and J lost 0 bases; unmatched junction nucleotides: 9. The CDR3 contains 15 residues. Looked up from germline, CDR1 is LNHNV and CDR2 is YYDKDF (reference sequence). CDR3 region: CAARTGGVLNTEAFF. Here the CDR3 DNA reads TGTGCCGCACGGACAGGGGGAGTGTTGAACACTGAAGCTTTCTTT. The full variable domain, with the rest looked up from reference TRBV15 and TRBJ1-1, is DAMVIQNPRYQVTQFGKPVTLSCSQTLNHNVMYWYQQKSSQAPKLLFHYYDKDFNNEADTPDNFQSRRPNTSFCFLDIRSPGLGDTAMYLCAARTGGVLNTEAFFGQGTRLTVV.

The chain couples TRBV6-1 to TRBJ1-2; D may be TRBD1 (5 bases). V was shortened by 5 bases and J by 3 bases, with 13 bases between the two germline ends. The CDR3 totals 14 residues. Per the germline V gene, CDR1 is MNHNS and CDR2 is SASEGT. This CDR3 is CASSSTGDHYGYTF. In nucleotides, the CDR3 is TGTGCCAGCAGTTCTACAGGTGATCACTATGGCTACACCTTC.